This paragraph covers one TCR beta chain sequence. As yet, its antigen is unknown. These data come from a study of cytomegalovirus exposure and HLA in healthy donors. General study results and limits: The authors judged a highly shared variant cluster likely a sequencing artifact. Productive rates of about 87% or about 30% were seen for most TCR beta V segments in an earlier analysis. Information on immune exposure was restricted to one variable (CMV serostatus).

The PCR had 60 Vbeta and 13 Jbeta primers. Sequencing was performed with immunoSEQ multiplex PCR; in TCRdb, only in-frame clones are kept and a portion is missing. The sample has 120,000 or so clones, 65% to 80% seen once. What was sequenced was PBMCs. This sequence originates from a human donor in good health.

The CDR3 DNA sequence: TGTGCCAGCAGTTTTTCGTCAGGGGGCGCCGGGACCTTC. Protein sequence: CASSFSSGGAGTF. This chain connects TRBV27 to TRBJ1-2; 8 nucleotides line up with TRBD1. CDR1 and CDR2 (germline): MNHEY, SMNVEV (reference sequence). Trimming removed 3 bases from V and 14 bases from J; junction bases left unmatched: 11. The CDR3 is made up of 13 amino acids.